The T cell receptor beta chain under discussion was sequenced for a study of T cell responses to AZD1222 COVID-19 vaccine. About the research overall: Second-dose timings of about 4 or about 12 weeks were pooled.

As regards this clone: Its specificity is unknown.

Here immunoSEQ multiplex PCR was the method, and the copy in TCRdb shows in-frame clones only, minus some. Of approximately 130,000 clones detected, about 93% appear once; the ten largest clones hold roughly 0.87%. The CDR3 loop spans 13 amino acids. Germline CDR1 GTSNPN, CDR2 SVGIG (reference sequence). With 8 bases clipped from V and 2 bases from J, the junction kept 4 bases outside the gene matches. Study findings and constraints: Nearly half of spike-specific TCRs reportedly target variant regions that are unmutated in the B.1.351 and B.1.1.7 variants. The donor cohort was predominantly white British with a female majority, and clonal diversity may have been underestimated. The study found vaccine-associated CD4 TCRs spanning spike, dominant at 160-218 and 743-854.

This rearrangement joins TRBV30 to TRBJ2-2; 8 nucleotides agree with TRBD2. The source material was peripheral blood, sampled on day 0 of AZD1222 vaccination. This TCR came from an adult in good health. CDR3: CAGAGVNTGELFF. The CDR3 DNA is TGTGCCGGAGCGGGGGTCAACACCGGGGAGCTGTTTTTT.